This TCR beta chain was sequenced during a study of cytomegalovirus exposure and HLA in healthy donors. Study results and limitations: Most TCR sequences proved rare, with some public TCRs found in many donors.

The PCR ran on 60 Vbeta and 13 Jbeta primers. TCRdb's copy holds only in-frame clones and misses some; the assay was immunoSEQ multiplex PCR. The repertoire has about 55,000 clones, 45% to 70% of them found once; the top ten carry about 11%. To note about this clone: The antigen is unknown.

This CDR3 region has 16 residues. Germline values: CDR1 SGHDN, CDR2 FVKESK. V was pared by 4 bases and J by 4 bases, with 12 bases of the junction left unmatched. This receptor was identified in a human donor in good health. The sequencing input was PBMCs. This chain uses TRBV14 with TRBJ1-1, with 7 positions matching TRBD1. The CDR3 here is CASSRQPGGGSTEAFF. The CDR3 nucleotides are TGTGCCAGCAGCCGACAACCAGGGGGTGGAAGCACTGAAGCTTTCTTT.